This T cell receptor (beta chain) was recorded in a study of vaccination and CD4 T cells after COVID-19. Study context: The study drew post-COVID samples a median approximately 100 days after diagnosis (range 35 to 161). Overlapping peptides of the spike proteins of SARS-CoV-2, HCoV-NL63, HCoV-OC43 and HCoV-229E were used for cell stimulation.

Trimming at V came to 5 bases and at J to 2 bases, leaving 14 bases not matched to a gene. Germline loops: CDR1 GTSNPN, CDR2 SVGIG (reference sequence). CDR3 length equals 16 residues. As to treatment: approximately 9-day PBMC culture with coronavirus spike peptide pools or control peptides (ViraFEST assay). As concerns this clonotype: Its target is unknown.

Cultured CD4+ T cells had their DNA profiled by the Oncomine TCR Beta short-read assay. Each CDR3 protein is one row after TCRdb ran MiXCR on the PCR reads. The table includes under 25,000 distinct CDR3 sequences, 60% detected once. The chain is built from TRBV30 and TRBJ2-7; 8 nucleotides line up with TRBD1. This receptor was taken from a human donor who received a COVID-19 vaccine. Sample: CD4+ T cells from blood, cultured in vitro, taken after SARS-CoV-2 vaccination. CDR3 in DNA: TGTGCCTGGTCCACGCTAAGGACAGGGCCAACCTACGAGCAGTACTTC. As protein: CAWSTLRTGPTYEQYF.